A selection of T cell receptor beta chains follows, all from one sample in a study of shared clonotypes between healthy human individuals. Measured with immunoSEQ multiplex PCR; TCRdb has only the in-frame clones, and not every one. Here the sample spans around 340,000 clones, roughly 70% being singletons. The sample was memory CD4+ T cells sorted from blood. These receptors were collected from a young man in good health. The CDR3 runs from the conserved cysteine through the conserved F or W. Fields, in order: V gene, J gene, clone size, D gene, CDR3 protein, CDR3 DNA. The D gene is left open where the match is weak. Only some rows state a clone size, as once, few, many or a class for expanded clones.

v_gene: TRBV2
j_gene: TRBJ1-5
abundance: many
d_gene: .
CDR3aa: CASRSGLSNQPQHF
CDR3nt: TGTGCCAGCAGGTCGGGACTTAGCAATCAGCCCCAGCATTTT

v_gene: TRBV7-3
j_gene: TRBJ2-5
abundance: .
d_gene: TRBD2
CDR3aa: CASSPTGTLAGLKETQYF
CDR3nt: TGTGCCAGCAGCCCGACGGGGACACTAGCGGGATTAAAAGAGACCCAGTACTTC

v_gene: TRBV7-2
j_gene: TRBJ2-3
abundance: .
d_gene: .
CDR3aa: CASSPRLRSKDTQYF
CDR3nt: TGTGCCAGCAGCCCCAGACTGCGGAGCAAAGATACGCAGTATTTT

v_gene: TRBV9
j_gene: TRBJ1-5
abundance: .
d_gene: TRBD1
CDR3aa: CASSVVLDRVCGSNQPQHF
CDR3nt: TGTGCCAGCAGCGTAGTTCTGGACAGGGTATGCGGTAGCAATCAGCCCCAGCATTTT

v_gene: TRBV4-1
j_gene: TRBJ2-7
abundance: .
d_gene: .
CDR3aa: CASSQPGKSYEQYF
CDR3nt: TGCGCCAGCAGCCAACCAGGGAAGTCCTACGAGCAGTACTTC

v_gene: TRBV28
j_gene: TRBJ2-7
abundance: .
d_gene: .
CDR3aa: CASSPWKDGSYEQYF
CDR3nt: TGTGCCAGCAGTCCTTGGAAGGATGGGTCCTACGAGCAGTACTTC

v_gene: TRBV18
j_gene: TRBJ2-7
abundance: .
d_gene: TRBD2
CDR3aa: CASSPTSGLSYEQYF
CDR3nt: TGTGCCAGCTCACCGACTAGCGGATTATCCTACGAGCAGTACTTC

v_gene: TRBV7-3
j_gene: TRBJ2-1
abundance: .
d_gene: TRBD1
CDR3aa: CASSSTGATASYNEQFF
CDR3nt: TGTGCCAGCAGCTCAACAGGGGCCACCGCTTCCTACAATGAGCAGTTCTTC

v_gene: TRBV19
j_gene: TRBJ1-5
abundance: .
d_gene: .
CDR3aa: CASKSGAGGNQPQHF
CDR3nt: TGTGCCAGTAAGAGTGGAGCAGGCGGTAATCAGCCCCAGCATTTT

v_gene: TRBV5-1
j_gene: TRBJ2-5
abundance: .
d_gene: .
CDR3aa: CASSLDGRAQETQYF
CDR3nt: TGCGCCAGCAGCCTGGACGGTAGGGCTCAAGAGACCCAGTACTTC

v_gene: TRBV11-3
j_gene: TRBJ2-5
abundance: .
d_gene: TRBD1
CDR3aa: CASSWGTDTRETQYF
CDR3nt: TGTGCCAGCAGCTGGGGGACAGATACTCGGGAGACCCAGTACTTC

v_gene: TRBV11-2
j_gene: TRBJ2-3
abundance: .
d_gene: .
CDR3aa: CASSFGEPDTQYF
CDR3nt: TGTGCCAGCAGCTTCGGGGAGCCAGATACGCAGTATTTT

v_gene: TRBV27
j_gene: TRBJ2-2
abundance: .
d_gene: .
CDR3aa: CASSLDPVGPRTGELFF
CDR3nt: TGTGCCAGCAGTTTAGACCCCGTTGGGCCCAGAACCGGGGAGCTGTTTTTT

v_gene: TRBV7-9
j_gene: TRBJ2-5
abundance: once
d_gene: TRBD1
CDR3aa: CASSLRTGENQETQYF
CDR3nt: TGTGCCAGCAGCTTACGGACAGGGGAGAACCAAGAGACCCAGTACTTC

v_gene: TRBV19
j_gene: TRBJ2-1
abundance: .
d_gene: .
CDR3aa: CASSPNSADTSQFF
CDR3nt: TGTGCCAGTAGCCCAAACTCGGCCGACACGTCGCAGTTCTTC